The T cell receptor (beta chain) described here comes from a study of T cells in Graves' hyperthyroidism and ophthalmopathy. On the study more broadly: The initial diagnosis was the point when peripheral blood was collected, ahead of any treatment. Study results and limitations: Blood also carried most thyroid clonotypes expanded above 0.001.

This clonotype was recorded at least ten times. Its antigen is undetermined. Among the patients, aged 18 to 65, hyperthyroidism was newly diagnosed and had lasted under 2 months. Clinicians diagnosed patients from clinical symptoms, serum thyroxine and TRAb, thyroid ultrasound and orbital computed tomography. CDR1 MNHEY and CDR2 SMNVEV come from the germline V gene (reference sequence). The CDR3 loop spans 14 amino acids. The V gene end was trimmed by 5 bases and the J gene end by 3 bases; junction bases not matched to a gene: 4. Amplified TCR beta CDR3 regions came from RNA transcripts. The HTBI set primed first-round TCR CDR3 RT-PCR. TCRdb ran MiXCR on the multiplex PCR reads and lists one entry per CDR3 protein. The sample lists hundreds of thousands of distinct CDR3 sequences, about 15% occurring once.

Sequencing was performed on blood. The chain is built from TRBV27 and TRBJ2-1; TRBD2 matches at 7 bases. The source is a woman between 25 and 40 years old with Graves' hyperthyroidism that later progressed to Graves' ophthalmopathy. In nucleotides, the CDR3 is TGTGCCAGCAGTCCCGGCGGGAGCTACAATGAGCAGTTCTTC. The encoded protein is CASSPGGSYNEQFF.